This is a list of T cell receptor beta chains from one sample in a study of shared clonotypes between healthy human individuals. Measured with immunoSEQ multiplex PCR; TCRdb has only the in-frame clones, and not every one. Among about a million clones listed, 60% to 80% were seen once. The specimen sequenced was memory CD4+ T cells from PBMCs. These receptors were collected from a man between 18 and 35 years old in good health. Some clones in this sample may be carry-over from other donors' samples. CDR3s include the opening cysteine and the closing phenylalanine or tryptophan. D genes are given only for firm matches. The size field is filled for only some rows; it gives once, few, many or a size class.

V,size,D,J,DNA,CDR3
TRBV7-8,NA,NA,TRBJ2-7,TGTGCCAGCAGCTTAGCCGGGGGGCTGGGCGAGCAGTACTTC,CASSLAGGLGEQYF
TRBV6-4,NA,TRBD2,TRBJ2-1,TGTGCCAGCACCCCCGAAGCGGGAGGGGACTGGGAGCAGTTCTTC,CASTPEAGGDWEQFF
TRBV18,NA,NA,TRBJ2-2,TGTGCCAGCTCACCCCTCAAAACCGGGGAGCTGTTTTTT,CASSPLKTGELFF
TRBV5-4,NA,NA,TRBJ2-1,TGTGCCAGCAGCTTGCGGCAGTCCTACAATGAGCAGTTCTTC,CASSLRQSYNEQFF
TRBV28,NA,NA,TRBJ1-2,TGTGCCACGGGCAGGAACTATGGCTACACCTTC,CATGRNYGYTF
TRBV2,few,NA,TRBJ1-5,TGTGCCAGCAGATGGGACAGCAATCAGCCCCAGCATTTT,CASRWDSNQPQHF
TRBV29-1,NA,NA,TRBJ2-3,TGCAGCGCCCGGCTTTGGGACGACTATACGCAGTATTTT,CSARLWDDYTQYF
TRBV4-1,NA,NA,TRBJ2-7,TGCGCCAGCAGCCATAACAGGGAGAAGTACGAGCAGTACTTC,CASSHNREKYEQYF
TRBV28,NA,NA,TRBJ1-1,TGTGCCAGCAGTACGCCTATTTTGGATGCTTTCTTT,CASSTPILDAFF
TRBV25-1,NA,NA,TRBJ1-4,TGTGCCAGCAGTGAATATCCTCATCTGTTTTTT,CASSEYPHLFF
TRBV15,once,NA,TRBJ1-5,TGTGCCACCAGCAGAGATTATTCCAATCAGCCCCAGCATTTT,CATSRDYSNQPQHF
TRBV7-7,NA,TRBD2,TRBJ2-5,TGTGCCAGCAGCTTAGCGAGCGGGGGCCAAGAGACCCAGTACTTC,CASSLASGGQETQYF
TRBV27,NA,TRBD1,TRBJ2-7,TGTGCCAGCAGCCGGGACAGGGGCGATTACTACGAGCAGTACTTC,CASSRDRGDYYEQYF
TRBV30,NA,NA,TRBJ2-6,TGTGCCTGTCGGACAAGGGCTTCGGGGGCCAACGTCCTGACTTTC,CACRTRASGANVLTF
TRBV5-1,NA,TRBD1,TRBJ2-5,TGCGCCAGCAGCCCCCGAGGGCAGGGGGCGAGAGAGACCCAGTACTTC,CASSPRGQGARETQYF
TRBV19,NA,NA,TRBJ2-7,TGTGCCAGTACCCCCCCCCACGAGCAGTACTTC,CASTPPHEQYF
TRBV27,NA,NA,TRBJ1-2,TGTGCCAGCAGCGGTCGACAAACCCGTTACACCTTC,CASSGRQTRYTF
TRBV19,NA,TRBD1,TRBJ2-2,TGTGCCAGTAGTATAACAGGGGGGACCGGGGAGCTGTTTTTT,CASSITGGTGELFF
TRBV28,NA,NA,TRBJ2-3,TGTGCCAGCAGTTTATTCTCTAGCACAGATACGCAGTATTTT,CASSLFSSTDTQYF
TRBV2,many,TRBD1,TRBJ1-1,TGTGCCAGCAGGGGGACAGGGGTCGCTTTCTTT,CASRGTGVAFF
TRBV30,NA,NA,TRBJ1-5,TGTGCCTGGAGTGTTTCCGGTCTCAATCAGCCCCAGCATTTT,CAWSVSGLNQPQHF
TRBV5-4,NA,NA,TRBJ1-5,TGTGCCAGCAGCTGGAGGGGTGTAGTTTTCAATCAGCCCCAGCATTTT,CASSWRGVVFNQPQHF
TRBV19,NA,NA,TRBJ2-1,TGTGCCAGTAAAGCAGCCCGGGACGTCTACAATGAGCAGTTCTTC,CASKAARDVYNEQFF
TRBV7-9,NA,NA,TRBJ1-2,TGTGCCAGCAGCCCCCTTCAGGGAATAGGGAACTATGGCTACACCTTC,CASSPLQGIGNYGYTF
TRBV29-1,NA,NA,TRBJ2-3,TGCAGCGTTGATTGGGGGGCAGGTGATACGCAGTATTTT,CSVDWGAGDTQYF
TRBV18,NA,NA,TRBJ2-5,TGTGCCAGCTCACCATGGGGTTATGGCAGGGCGAATCAAGAGACCCAGTACTTC,CASSPWGYGRANQETQYF
TRBV30,NA,NA,TRBJ1-2,TGTGCCTGGAGTGTCTCCTGGGACGGCGGAGGTAATGGCTACACCTTC,CAWSVSWDGGGNGYTF
TRBV7-9,once,NA,TRBJ1-1,TGTGCCAGCAGCTTAAACACAGGGACGAACACTGAAGCTTTCTTT,CASSLNTGTNTEAFF
TRBV10-3,many,TRBD2,TRBJ2-7,TGTGCCATCAGCGCCTCGGGAGGGACTAGCGACCGAGGCTACGAGCAGTACTTC,CAISASGGTSDRGYEQYF
TRBV30,NA,TRBD1,TRBJ1-2,TGTGCCGGAAATCCCGGGACAGGCTATGGCTACACCTTC,CAGNPGTGYGYTF
TRBV25-1,once,TRBD1,TRBJ1-1,TGTGCCAGCAGAGCACAAGGGACAGTCAACACTGAAGCTTTCTTT,CASRAQGTVNTEAFF
TRBV9,NA,NA,TRBJ1-2,TGTGCCAGCAGCGTAGAACAGGGTGGGAACTATGGCTACACCTTC,CASSVEQGGNYGYTF
TRBV7-3,NA,NA,TRBJ2-3,TGTGCCAGCAGCTTAACGGCTTCTAGCACAGATACGCAGTATTTT,CASSLTASSTDTQYF
TRBV1,NA,NA,TRBJ2-1,TGCACCAGCAGCCGAGGGGGGGGTGCCCAGGGACTAGCGGAAAACAATGAGCAGTTCTTC,CTSSRGGGAQGLAENNEQFF
TRBV5-4,NA,NA,TRBJ2-1,TGTGCCAGCAGCTACCGGGACCTCGATGAGCAGTTCTTC,CASSYRDLDEQFF
TRBV7-3,few,NA,TRBJ2-1,TGTGCCAGCAGCCCGGATTTGGAGGGTGAGCAGTTCTTC,CASSPDLEGEQFF
TRBV7-6,once,TRBD2,TRBJ2-3,TGTGCCAGCAGCTTCCGACTAGCGGGGGATACGCAGTATTTT,CASSFRLAGDTQYF
TRBV5-8,NA,TRBD1,TRBJ2-3,TGTGCCAGCAGCCCCCGGACAGGGGAAGATACGCAGTATTTT,CASSPRTGEDTQYF
TRBV9,NA,NA,TRBJ1-1,TGTGCCAGCAGCCCACAGAGTCTGAACACTGAAGCTTTCTTT,CASSPQSLNTEAFF
TRBV7-3,NA,NA,TRBJ1-3,TGTGCCAGCAGCTTGTTAGGGGGCTCTGGAAACACCATATATTTT,CASSLLGGSGNTIYF
TRBV18,NA,NA,TRBJ1-3,TGTGCCAGCTCACCAGAGGTCGGAAACACCATATATTTT,CASSPEVGNTIYF
TRBV19,few,TRBD1,TRBJ2-5,TGTGCCAGTAGTATGGGGAGACAGGGTTCTGAAGAGACCCAGTACTTC,CASSMGRQGSEETQYF
TRBV29-1,NA,NA,TRBJ1-1,TGCAGCGTTGAACCCAGCACTGAAGCTTTCTTT,CSVEPSTEAFF
TRBV6-6,NA,NA,TRBJ2-5,TGTGCCAGCAGAGATGACGGGCCGACCCAGTACTTC,CASRDDGPTQYF
TRBV28,NA,NA,TRBJ2-7,TGTGCCAGCACAAGATACTACGAGCAGTACTTC,CASTRYYEQYF
TRBV28,NA,NA,TRBJ2-1,TGTGCCAGCAACGGTGAACTCCCCCTTCAGGACAATGAGCAGTTCTTC,CASNGELPLQDNEQFF